These 15 T cell receptor beta chains originate from one sample sequenced in a study of T cells in Graves' hyperthyroidism and ophthalmopathy (dated by TCRdb to about 2019). Library preparation was by multiplex PCR. Sequencing was carried out with an Illumina HiSeq 2000. The TCR beta CDR3 regions were amplified from RNA transcripts. A first-round RT-PCR of the TCR CDR3 used the HTBI primer set with the Qiagen OneStep RT-PCR kit. TCRdb took the public reads, trimmed them with fastp at Q25, ran MiXCR for clone calling and kept in-frame beta chains. For every CDR3 protein sequence, its rows merge into one entry that carries the most common genes and DNA. Counted in this sample were fewer than 800,000 distinct CDR3 sequences; less than 20% of them appeared once. The ten largest clones take up around 7.7% of the sample. The material sequenced was blood. These receptors were taken from a man younger than 30 with Graves' hyperthyroidism.

The chain couples TRBV5-5 to TRBJ2-7, with TRBD1 matching over 10 bases. Germline CDR1 is SGHKS and CDR2 is YYEKEE (reference sequence). The V segment lost 5 bases and the J segment 3 bases; nucleotides outside the gene matches: 5. The CDR3 has 14 amino acids. The CDR3 loop reads CASRSGTGDYEQYF. For the CDR3, the DNA is TGTGCCAGCAGGTCCGGGACAGGGGACTACGAGCAGTACTTC.

The chain joins TRBV28 to TRBJ1-2; D gene ambiguous. The CDR3 is 14 amino acids. The V gene lost 4 bases and the J gene lost 6 bases, with 15 bases spanning the gap. Germline lookup yields CDR1 MDHEN and CDR2 SYDVKM. CDR3 in DNA: TGTGCCAGCAGTTACCCGGGGTATTTGGATGGCTACACCTTC. Its protein product is CASSYPGYLDGYTF.

This clonotype was seen repeatedly, ten times or more. The rearrangement links TRBV19 to TRBJ1-1; D may be TRBD1 (5 bases). The CDR3 has 14 residues. V was trimmed by 3 bases and J by 4 bases, leaving 12 bases between them. Germline V gene data show CDR1 as LNHDA and CDR2 as SQIVND (reference sequence). In DNA form, the CDR3 reads TGTGCCAGTAGTATGGCAGGGAAAGGCACTGAAGCTTTCTTT. This codes for CASSMAGKGTEAFF.

This sequence joins TRBV5-1 and TRBJ2-1; possibly TRBD1 for D (6 bases). The V end was cut by 1 base, the J end by 3 bases, with 11 bases between. Germline V lookup: CDR1 SGHRS, CDR2 YFSETQ. The CDR3 is 15 residues long. Written as DNA, the CDR3 is TGCGCCAGCAGCTTGCAGGGGCGTCTCTACAATGAGCAGTTCTTC. Its protein product is CASSLQGRLYNEQFF.

There are a few counts of this clonotype. This sequence joins TRBV28 and TRBJ2-1; no reliable D call. Germline assignment: CDR1 MDHEN and CDR2 SYDVKM. V shed 4 bases and J shed 9 bases, with 13 bases lying between them. The CDR3 totals 13 residues. The CDR3 nucleotides are TGTGCCAGCAGTTCACATAGAGTCCGTGAGCAGTTCTTC. Translation: CASSSHRVREQFF.

The V gene is TRBV4-1, the J gene TRBJ2-7; 9 positions agree with TRBD1. CDR1 and CDR2 from the germline V gene are MGHRA and YSYEKL. The trim removed 4 bases at V and 2 bases at J, leaving 6 bases unmatched. The CDR3 runs to 15 residues. The CDR3 DNA reads TGCGCCAGCAGCCTTCGGACAGGGGAGGCCTACGAGCAGTACTTC. Its protein product is CASSLRTGEAYEQYF.

This clonotype was found many times. The genes are TRBV27 and TRBJ1-5; 9 bases are a match to TRBD1. The J segment lost 5 bases and the V segment lost 5 bases, leaving 4 bases of the junction unmatched. The CDR3 runs 14 residues. Germline lookup yields CDR1 MNHEY and CDR2 SMNVEV (reference sequence). CDR3 in DNA: TGTGCCAGCAGTCTACAGGGGGCCGATCAGCCCCAGCATTTT. Translating it yields CASSLQGADQPQHF.

There are a few counts of this clonotype. The V call is TRBV14, the J call TRBJ2-1; D ambiguous. V was trimmed by 8 bases and J by 6 bases, leaving 8 bases between them. The V gene's germline CDR1 is SGHDN and CDR2 FVKESK. The CDR3 extends over 11 amino acids. The CDR3 DNA sequence: TGTGCCAGCGGAGTGGTCAATGAGCAGTTCTTC. Translating it yields CASGVVNEQFF. The complete variable domain, with remaining parts taken from reference TRBV14 and TRBJ2-1, reads EAGVTQFPSHSVIEKGQTVTLRCDPISGHDNLYWYRRVMGKEIKFLLHFVKESKQDESGMPNNRFLAERTGGTYSTLKVQPAELEDSGVYFCASGVVNEQFFGPGTRLTVL.

This clonotype has only a few counts. The chain combines TRBV9 with TRBJ2-7; 13 bases match TRBD2. The CDR3 runs 15 residues. V lost 3 bases and J lost 4; bases outside the gene matches: 4. The germline V gene encodes CDR1 SGDLS and CDR2 YYNGEE. The CDR3 DNA reads TGTGCCAGCAGCGAGGGGACTAGCGGGACTTACGAGCAGTACTTC. As protein: CASSEGTSGTYEQYF.

This rearrangement joins TRBV28 to TRBJ1-2; TRBD1 might be the D (5 bases). CDR3 length: 14 amino acids. Trimming stripped 3 bases from V and 4 bases from J, with 12 bases between. Looked up from germline, CDR1 is MDHEN and CDR2 is SYDVKM. In DNA, the CDR3 is TGTGCCAGCAGTTTCCCTAGACAGATCTATGGCTACACCTTC. Its translation: CASSFPRQIYGYTF.

The chain uses TRBV18 and TRBJ2-7; perhaps TRBD1 as D (6 bases). V lost 1 base and J lost 3, with 13 bases in between. The V gene's germline CDR1 is KGHSH and CDR2 LQKENI. CDR3 length equals 15 residues. This CDR3 is CASSPRDITFYEQYF. The CDR3 DNA follows: TGTGCCAGCTCACCACGGGACATAACTTTCTACGAGCAGTACTTC.

The gene calls are TRBV5-4 and TRBJ2-5; the D gene is possibly TRBD1 (6 bases). CDR1 SGHNT and CDR2 YYREEE come from the germline V gene (reference sequence). This CDR3 has 13 residues. Trimming shortened V by 3 bases and J by 5 bases, and 11 bases separated the two germline ends. Here the CDR3 reads CASSSWTAETQYF. The CDR3 bases are TGTGCCAGCAGCTCGTGGACAGCGGAGACCCAGTACTTC.

The chain couples TRBV25-1 to TRBJ2-7; D is undetermined. The V gene's germline CDR1 is MGHDK and CDR2 SYGVNS. The CDR3 has 13 amino acids. V was pared by 7 bases and J by 4 bases, with 14 bases between. The CDR3 here is CASMTPLGYEQYF. CDR3 nucleotide sequence: TGTGCCAGCATGACTCCCCTAGGGTACGAGCAGTACTTC.

This clonotype was detected ten times or more. V usage is TRBV27 and J usage is TRBJ1-2; D is possibly TRBD1 (6 bases). CDR1 and CDR2 (germline): MNHEY, SMNVEV (reference sequence). The CDR3 has 13 residues. The germline V and J ends were trimmed by 4 bases and 4 bases, with 10 bases remaining between them. The CDR3 loop reads CASSSRGPYGYTF. Here the CDR3 DNA reads TGTGCCAGCAGTTCCAGGGGCCCCTATGGCTACACCTTC.

The chain is built from TRBV13 and TRBJ2-7; perhaps TRBD2 as D (6 bases). The CDR3 spans 13 residues. The V and J ends lost 5 bases and 6 bases respectively, with 14 bases between them. Germline assignment: CDR1 PRHDT and CDR2 FYEKMQ (reference sequence). Here the CDR3 DNA reads TGTGCCAGCAGCCAAAGCGGGTCGAGCGAGCAGTACTTC. Its translation is CASSQSGSSEQYF.